This T cell receptor (beta chain) emerged from a study of cytomegalovirus exposure and HLA in healthy donors. The PCR made use of 60 Vbeta and 13 Jbeta primers. Assay used: immunoSEQ multiplex PCR; TCRdb lists only in-frame clones, some missing. This table holds 70,000 to 95,000 clones, less than 85% found once. CDR3 length: 14 residues. Germline assignment: CDR1 KGHSH and CDR2 LQKENI. J gave up 3 bases and V 6 bases, and 1 base lay outside the gene matches. Study-level findings and limits: A later analysis found most CMV-associated TCR beta chains apparently HLA-restricted. Some V segments could not be told apart, so they were left out, TRBV6-2 and TRBV6-3 among them. Cytomegalovirus association was assigned to approximately 160 TCR beta chains.

Note on this clone: Its antigen is still unknown.

Unrecorded immune exposures were likely, despite nominal health at sampling. This sequence joins TRBV18 and TRBJ2-7, with 14 bases matching TRBD2. This clonotype was sampled from a male donor in good health and CMV-seronegative. Source material: PBMCs. Written as DNA, the CDR3 is TGTGCCAGCTCGGGACTAGCGGGAGACTACGAGCAGTACTTC. This sequence encodes CASSGLAGDYEQYF.